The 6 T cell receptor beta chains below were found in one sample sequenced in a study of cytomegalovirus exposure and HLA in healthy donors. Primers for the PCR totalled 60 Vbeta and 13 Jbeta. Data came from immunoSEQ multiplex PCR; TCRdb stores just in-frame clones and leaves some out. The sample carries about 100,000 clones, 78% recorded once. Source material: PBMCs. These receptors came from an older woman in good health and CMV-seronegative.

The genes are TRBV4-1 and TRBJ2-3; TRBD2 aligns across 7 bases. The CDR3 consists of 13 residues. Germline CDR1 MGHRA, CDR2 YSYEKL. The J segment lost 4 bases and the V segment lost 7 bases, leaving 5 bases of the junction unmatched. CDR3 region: CASTGGASDTQYF. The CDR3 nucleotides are TGCGCCAGCACGGGGGGAGCGTCAGATACGCAGTATTTT.

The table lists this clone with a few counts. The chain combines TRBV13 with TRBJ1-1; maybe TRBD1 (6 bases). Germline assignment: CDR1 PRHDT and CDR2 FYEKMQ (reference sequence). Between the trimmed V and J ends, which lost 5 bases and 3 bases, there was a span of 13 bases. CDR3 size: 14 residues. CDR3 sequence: CASSPRQAYTEAFF. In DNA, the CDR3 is TGTGCCAGCAGCCCCCGACAGGCGTACACTGAAGCTTTCTTT.

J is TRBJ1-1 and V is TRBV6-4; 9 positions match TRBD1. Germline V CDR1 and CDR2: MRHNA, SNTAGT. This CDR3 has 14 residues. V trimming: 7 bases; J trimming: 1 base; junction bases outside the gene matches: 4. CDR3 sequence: CASNDRGSNTEAFF. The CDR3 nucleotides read TGTGCCAGCAACGACAGGGGGTCGAACACTGAAGCTTTCTTT.

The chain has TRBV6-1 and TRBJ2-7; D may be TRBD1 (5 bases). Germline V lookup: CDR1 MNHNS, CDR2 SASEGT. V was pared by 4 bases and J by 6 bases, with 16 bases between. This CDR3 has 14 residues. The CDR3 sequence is CASSVPRRVVEQYF. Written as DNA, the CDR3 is TGTGCCAGCAGTGTCCCCCGCAGGGTCGTCGAGCAGTACTTC.

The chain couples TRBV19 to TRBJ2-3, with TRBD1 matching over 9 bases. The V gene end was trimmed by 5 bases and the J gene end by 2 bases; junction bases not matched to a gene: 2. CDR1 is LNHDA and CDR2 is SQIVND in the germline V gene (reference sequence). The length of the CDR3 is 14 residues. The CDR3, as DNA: TGTGCCAGTAGTGACAGGGGGTCCACAGATACGCAGTATTTT. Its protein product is CASSDRGSTDTQYF.

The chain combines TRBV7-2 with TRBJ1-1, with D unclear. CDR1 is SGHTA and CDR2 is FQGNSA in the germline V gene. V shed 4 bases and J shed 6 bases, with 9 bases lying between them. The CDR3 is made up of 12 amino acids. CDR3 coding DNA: TGTGCCAGCAGCTCACCCGGGGCTGAAGCTTTCTTT. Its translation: CASSSPGAEAFF.